Reported below is one TCR beta chain. After removal of 6 bases from V and 8 bases from J, the junction contained 6 bases not matched to a gene. This CDR3 comprises 11 residues. Germline V gene sequence: CDR1 DFQATT, CDR2 SNEGSKA (reference sequence). The data originate from a study of cytomegalovirus exposure and HLA in healthy donors. The protocol was immunoSEQ multiplex PCR, while the TCRdb copy is restricted to in-frame clones and leaves out a portion. Of tens of thousands of clones in the sample, about 94% are singletons; the top ten hold roughly 1.6%. The receptor was derived from a man aged 18 to 30 in good health and CMV-seropositive. The source material was PBMCs. This chain connects TRBV20-1 to TRBJ1-2; 7 bases line up with TRBD1. The CDR3: CSATDRHGYTF. CDR3 in DNA: TGCAGTGCCACGGACAGGCACGGCTACACCTTC.